Described below is a single T cell receptor beta chain sequence and its context. Graves' hyperthyroidism is called stable when ophthalmopathy does not progress within 18 months. The study excluded patients with uncontrolled infection, other autoimmune disease, pregnancy or lactation. TCR beta CDR3 regions were amplified from RNA transcripts. A set of HTBI primers served as the primers for a first-round RT-PCR of the TCR CDR3. TCRdb recomputed calls from the multiplex PCR reads with MiXCR, one row per CDR3 protein. The sample contains more than 300,000 distinct CDR3 sequences, roughly 13% of which appear only once. The entry originates in a study of T cells in Graves' hyperthyroidism and ophthalmopathy. The ends lost 8 bases at V and 4 bases at J; junction bases unmatched: 6. The CDR3 extends over 13 amino acids. CDR1 and CDR2 from the germline V gene are MNHEY and SMNVEV (reference sequence).

The specimen sequenced was blood. The sequence came from a woman aged 25 to 39 with Graves' hyperthyroidism. The rearrangement links TRBV27 to TRBJ2-3; TRBD2 matches at 7 bases. CDR3 DNA sequence: TGTGCCAGCTCAGCGGGAAACCCAGATACGCAGTATTTT. It specifies CASSAGNPDTQYF.